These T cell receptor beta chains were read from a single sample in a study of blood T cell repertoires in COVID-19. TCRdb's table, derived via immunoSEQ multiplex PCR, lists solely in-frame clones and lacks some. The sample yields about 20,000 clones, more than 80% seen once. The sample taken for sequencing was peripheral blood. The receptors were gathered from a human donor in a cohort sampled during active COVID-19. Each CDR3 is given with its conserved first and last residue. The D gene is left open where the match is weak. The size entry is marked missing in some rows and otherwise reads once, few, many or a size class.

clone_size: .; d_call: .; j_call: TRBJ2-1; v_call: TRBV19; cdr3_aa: CASSPTGLEEQFF; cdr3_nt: TGTGCCAGTAGTCCCACTGGACTGGAGGAGCAGTTCTTC
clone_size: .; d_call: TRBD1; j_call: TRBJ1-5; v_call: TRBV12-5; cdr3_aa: CASGGQVEVSMGNQPQHF; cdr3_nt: TGTGCTAGTGGGGGACAGGTGGAAGTGAGTATGGGCAATCAGCCCCAGCATTTT
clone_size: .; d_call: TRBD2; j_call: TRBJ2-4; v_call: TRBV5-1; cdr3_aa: CASSRDYESHIQYF; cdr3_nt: TGCGCCAGCAGCCGGGACTACGAATCGCACATTCAGTACTTC
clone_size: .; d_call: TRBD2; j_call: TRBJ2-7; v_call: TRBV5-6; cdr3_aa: CASMTSGSYEQYF; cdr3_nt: TGTGCCAGCATGACTAGCGGCTCCTACGAGCAGTACTTC
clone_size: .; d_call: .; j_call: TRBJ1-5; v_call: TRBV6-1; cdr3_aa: CASSGYRGEAYQPQHF; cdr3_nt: TGTGCCAGCAGTGGTTATAGGGGCGAAGCCTATCAGCCCCAGCATTTT
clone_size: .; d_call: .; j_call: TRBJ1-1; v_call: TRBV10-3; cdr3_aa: CATGVGQGTEAFF; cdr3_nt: TGTGCCACCGGAGTTGGGCAGGGCACTGAAGCTTTCTTT
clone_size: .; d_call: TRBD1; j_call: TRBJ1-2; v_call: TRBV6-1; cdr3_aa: CASSERDRLNYGYTF; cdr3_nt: TGTGCCAGCAGTGAACGGGACAGACTTAACTATGGCTACACCTTC
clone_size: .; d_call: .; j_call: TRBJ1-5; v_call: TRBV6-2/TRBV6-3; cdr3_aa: CASSYRGADTGYNQPQHF; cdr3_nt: TGTGCCAGCAGTTACCGGGGTGCGGATACAGGGTACAATCAGCCCCAGCATTTT
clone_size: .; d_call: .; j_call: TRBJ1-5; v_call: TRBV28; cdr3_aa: CASSLKGNSNQPQHF; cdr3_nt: TGTGCCAGCAGTTTAAAGGGGAATAGCAATCAGCCCCAGCATTTT
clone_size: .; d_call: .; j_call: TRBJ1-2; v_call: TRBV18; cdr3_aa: CASSPETGGDGYTF; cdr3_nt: TGTGCCAGCTCACCCGAGACAGGAGGAGATGGCTACACCTTC
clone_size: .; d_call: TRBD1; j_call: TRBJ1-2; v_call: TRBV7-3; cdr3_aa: CASSLTGGDGYTF; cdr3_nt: TGTGCCAGCAGCTTGACAGGGGGAGATGGCTACACCTTC
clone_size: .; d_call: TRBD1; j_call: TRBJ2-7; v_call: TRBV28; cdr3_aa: CASTRGIYEQYF; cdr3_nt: TGTGCCAGCACCAGGGGGATTTACGAGCAGTACTTC
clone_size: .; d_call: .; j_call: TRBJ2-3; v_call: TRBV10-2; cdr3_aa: CASSPSATYTDTQYF; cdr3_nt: TGCGCCAGCTCTCCTAGCGCTACTTACACAGATACGCAGTATTTT
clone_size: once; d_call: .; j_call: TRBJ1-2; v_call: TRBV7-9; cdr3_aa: CASSLARDGGYTF; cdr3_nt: TGTGCCAGCAGCTTAGCCAGGGATGGAGGCTACACCTTC
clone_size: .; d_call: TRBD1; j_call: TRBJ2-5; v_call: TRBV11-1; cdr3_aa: CASSSTGGRETQYF; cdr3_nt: TGTGCCAGCAGTTCGACAGGGGGCCGGGAGACCCAGTACTTC
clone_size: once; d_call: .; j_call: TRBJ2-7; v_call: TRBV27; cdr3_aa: CASSLTGQLAYEQYF; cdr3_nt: TGTGCCAGCAGTTTAACGGGACAACTAGCCTACGAGCAGTACTTC
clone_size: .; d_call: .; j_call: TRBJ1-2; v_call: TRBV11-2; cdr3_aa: CASSSLTVWAGYTF; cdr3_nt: TGTGCCAGCAGCTCTCTTACGGTCTGGGCCGGCTACACCTTC
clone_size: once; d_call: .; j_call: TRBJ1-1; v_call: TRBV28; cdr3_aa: CASSFPSGGAEAFF; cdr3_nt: TGTGCCAGCAGTTTCCCCAGCGGAGGGGCTGAAGCTTTCTTT
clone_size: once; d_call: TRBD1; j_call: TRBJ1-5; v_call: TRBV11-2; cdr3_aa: CASSLDDRGGQPQHF; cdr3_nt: TGTGCCAGCAGCTTAGACGACAGGGGTGGGCAGCCCCAGCATTTT
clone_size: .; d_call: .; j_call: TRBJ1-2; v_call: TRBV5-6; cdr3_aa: CASSFVGQGSGYTF; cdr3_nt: TGTGCCAGCAGCTTTGTGGGCCAGGGGAGTGGCTACACCTTC
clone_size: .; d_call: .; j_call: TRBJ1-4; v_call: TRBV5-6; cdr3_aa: CASSLGQNEKLFF; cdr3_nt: TGTGCCAGCAGCTTGGGGCAAAATGAAAAACTGTTTTTT
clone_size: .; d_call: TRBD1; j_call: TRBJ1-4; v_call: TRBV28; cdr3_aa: CASSPGQGGEKLFF; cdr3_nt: TGTGCCAGCAGTCCCGGACAGGGTGGCGAAAAACTGTTTTTT
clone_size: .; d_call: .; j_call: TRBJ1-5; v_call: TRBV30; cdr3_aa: CAWSGQPRRNQPQHF; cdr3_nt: TGTGCCTGGAGCGGACAACCCCGAAGGAATCAGCCCCAGCATTTT
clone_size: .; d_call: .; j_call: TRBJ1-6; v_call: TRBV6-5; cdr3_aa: CASMGGNSPLHF; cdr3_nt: TGTGCCAGCATGGGAGGAAATTCACCCCTCCACTTT
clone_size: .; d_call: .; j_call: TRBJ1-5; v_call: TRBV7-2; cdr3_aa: CASSLRVSNQPQHF; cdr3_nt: TGTGCCAGCAGCTTACGGGTTAGCAATCAGCCCCAGCATTTT
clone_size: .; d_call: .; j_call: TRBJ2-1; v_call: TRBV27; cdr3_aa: CASSLRDRPSYNEQFF; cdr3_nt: TGTGCCAGCAGTTTGCGGGATCGGCCCTCCTACAATGAGCAGTTCTTC
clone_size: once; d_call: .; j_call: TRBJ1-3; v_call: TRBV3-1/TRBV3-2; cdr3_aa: CASSQYLGAGSGNTIYF; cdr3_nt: TGTGCCAGCAGCCAGTATCTGGGGGCCGGTTCTGGAAACACCATATATTTT
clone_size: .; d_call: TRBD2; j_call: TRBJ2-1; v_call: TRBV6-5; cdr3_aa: CASTRTSGRINEQFF; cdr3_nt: TGTGCCAGCACACGGACTAGCGGGAGGATAAATGAGCAGTTCTTC
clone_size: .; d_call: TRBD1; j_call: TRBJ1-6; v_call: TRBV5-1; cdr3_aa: CASSLEASGTGAYALHF; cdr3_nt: TGCGCCAGCAGCTTGGAGGCTTCCGGGACAGGGGCGTATGCCCTCCACTTT
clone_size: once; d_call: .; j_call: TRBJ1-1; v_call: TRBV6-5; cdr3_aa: CASRVEQGLTEAFF; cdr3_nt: TGTGCCAGCAGAGTAGAGCAGGGATTGACGGAAGCTTTCTTT
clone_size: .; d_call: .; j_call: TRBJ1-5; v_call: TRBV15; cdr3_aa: CATSRPSQGYQPQHF; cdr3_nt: TGTGCCACCAGCAGACCCTCTCAGGGCTATCAGCCCCAGCATTTT
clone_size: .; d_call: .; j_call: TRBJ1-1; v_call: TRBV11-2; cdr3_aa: CASSLDTRMTEAFF; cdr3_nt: TGTGCCAGCAGCTTAGATACTCGAATGACTGAAGCTTTCTTT
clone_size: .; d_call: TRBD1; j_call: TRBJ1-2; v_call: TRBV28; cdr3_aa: CASSGTEYGYTF; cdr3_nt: TGTGCCAGCAGTGGGACAGAGTATGGCTACACCTTC